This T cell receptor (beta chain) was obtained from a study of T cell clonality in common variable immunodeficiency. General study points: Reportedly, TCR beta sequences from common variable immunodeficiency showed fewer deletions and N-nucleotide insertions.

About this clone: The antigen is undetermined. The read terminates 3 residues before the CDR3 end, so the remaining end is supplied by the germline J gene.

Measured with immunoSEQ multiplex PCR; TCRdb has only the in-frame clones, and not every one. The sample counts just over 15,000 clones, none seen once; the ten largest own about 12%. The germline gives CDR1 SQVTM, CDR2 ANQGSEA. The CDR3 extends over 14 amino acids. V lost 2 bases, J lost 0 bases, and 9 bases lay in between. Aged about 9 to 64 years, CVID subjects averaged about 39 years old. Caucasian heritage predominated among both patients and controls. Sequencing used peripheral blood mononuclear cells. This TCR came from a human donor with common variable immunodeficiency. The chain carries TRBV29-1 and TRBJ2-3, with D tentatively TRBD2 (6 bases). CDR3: CSVETGDSTDTQYF. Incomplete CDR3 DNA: TGCAGCGTTGAAACGGGGGACAGCACAGATACG.